Shown below are 11 T cell receptor beta chains from a single sample sequenced in a study of pediatric ulcerative colitis. The rectum was sampled with one to two pinch biopsies at colonoscopy. Method: immunoSEQ multiplex PCR; TCRdb's copy keeps in-frame clones and lacks some. This table has around 13,000 clones, approximately 77% appearing once. The sequencing sample was made of gut tissue. These receptors originate from a boy between 10 and 17 years old who was a control in a study of pediatric ulcerative colitis.

The CDR3 protein is CASSLDGGRNGPQHF. As DNA, the CDR3 is TGCGCCAGCAGCTTAGATGGGGGTAGGAATGGGCCCCAGCATTTT. The rearrangement links TRBV5-1 to TRBJ1-5, with D tentatively TRBD1 (5 bases). Germline V gene lookup returns CDR1 SGHRS and CDR2 YFSETQ. Trimming took 2 bases from V and 9 from J, leaving 18 bases between them. The CDR3 extends over 15 amino acids.

The V gene is TRBV2, the J gene TRBJ1-5, with 9 bases aligning to TRBD1. This CDR3 region has 14 residues. V was pared by 6 bases and J by 3 bases, with 3 bases of the junction left unmatched. Germline loops: CDR1 SNHLY, CDR2 FYNNEI. The CDR3 region is CASRDRGNNQPQHF. CDR3 DNA: TGTGCCAGCAGAGACAGGGGGAACAATCAGCCCCAGCATTTT.

As DNA, the CDR3 is TGTGCCAGCAGCTTAGATGGGACAATCTACCGTGAAGCTTTCTTT. Amino acids: CASSLDGTIYREAFF. J is TRBJ1-1 and V is TRBV11-3, with a possible D match to TRBD1 (6 bases). The CDR3 consists of 15 residues. Germline V lookup: CDR1 SGHNT, CDR2 YENEEA. Trimming pared 0 bases from V and 7 bases from J, leaving 15 bases between. Together with reference TRBV11-3 and TRBJ1-1, the CDR3 gives the full variable domain: EAGVVQSPRYKIIEKKQPVAFWCNPISGHNTLYWYLQNLGQGPELLIRYENEEAVDDSQLPKDRFSAERLKGVDSTLKIQPAELGDSAVYLCASSLDGTIYREAFFGQGTRLTVV.

The gene calls are TRBV11-2 and TRBJ1-1; D is unresolved. Germline V gene sequence: CDR1 SGHAT, CDR2 FQNNGV. This CDR3 has 13 amino acids. Deletions cut 2 bases from V and 1 base from J, with 5 bases between. The CDR3 loop is CASSLPENTEAFF. The CDR3 nucleotides read TGTGCCAGCAGCTTACCAGAGAACACTGAAGCTTTCTTT.

The chain joins TRBV7-3 to TRBJ2-3; 7 nucleotides line up with TRBD2. This CDR3 contains 13 residues. Germline loops: CDR1 SGHTA, CDR2 FQGTGA. The trim removed 8 bases at V and 0 bases at J, leaving 2 bases unmatched. CDR3 in DNA: TGTGCCAGCGGCGGGGGAAGCACAGATACGCAGTATTTT. Amino acid sequence: CASGGGSTDTQYF.

The chain is built from TRBV23-1 and TRBJ2-7; D is perhaps TRBD2 (5 bases). TRBV23-1 is labeled an ORF, and its function is uncertain. The CDR3 is 13 residues long. The germline V and J ends were trimmed by 11 bases and 9 bases, with 23 bases remaining between them. CDR3 protein: CAVQRARAFGQYV. The DNA for the CDR3 is TGCGCCGTCCAACGGGCGCGGGCTTTCGGGCAGTACGTC.

V and J are TRBV9 and TRBJ2-1; 9 bases map to TRBD2. J gave up 0 bases and V 7 bases, and 8 bases lay outside the gene matches. Germline CDR1 and CDR2: SGDLS and YYNGEE. The length of the CDR3 is 16 residues. DNA for the CDR3: TGTGCCAGCGGTGCGGGAGGGTCCAGCTCCTACAATGAGCAGTTCTTC. Translation gives CASGAGGSSSYNEQFF.

The CDR3 spells CASTQGDTQYF. Here the CDR3 DNA reads TGTGCCAGCACCCAGGGAGATACGCAGTATTTT. The rearrangement joins TRBV6-1 to TRBJ2-3, with D perhaps TRBD1 (5 bases). The V end was cut by 7 bases, the J end by 5 bases, with 7 bases between. CDR3 size: 11 residues. CDR1 is MNHNS and CDR2 is SASEGT in the germline V gene.

V usage is TRBV7-6 and J usage is TRBJ2-1; D tentatively fits TRBD1 or TRBD2 (6 bases each). The CDR3 has 17 residues. Germline lookup yields CDR1 SGHVS and CDR2 FNYEAQ. Trimming pared 5 bases from V and 4 bases from J, leaving 21 bases between. The CDR3, as DNA: TGTGCCAGCAGCAAGGACTGGCTAGGGGGGTCGTACAATGAGCAGTTCTTC. It yields the protein CASSKDWLGGSYNEQFF.

V and J are TRBV5-6 and TRBJ1-2, with unresolved D. Germline V gene sequence: CDR1 SGHDT, CDR2 YYEEEE. Between the trimmed V and J ends, which lost 0 bases and 2 bases, there was a span of 5 bases. The CDR3 has 13 residues. CDR3 bases: TGTGCCAGCAGCTTGGACCGCAACTATGGCTACACCTTC. Translating gives CASSLDRNYGYTF.

This chain joins TRBV29-1 and TRBJ1-1, with 10 nucleotides matching TRBD1. The CDR3 is 13 amino acids. J gave up 4 bases and V 5 bases, and 4 bases lay outside the gene matches. Germline CDR1 is SQVTM and CDR2 is ANQGSEA. CDR3 loop: CSVSRTGGTEAFF. For the CDR3, the DNA is TGCAGCGTTTCACGGACAGGGGGCACTGAAGCTTTCTTT.